This T cell receptor beta chain was identified in a study of cytomegalovirus exposure and HLA in healthy donors. On the study more broadly: Findings of an earlier analysis included around 120 million unique TCR beta sequences from roughly 200 million T cells. Samples from HLA-typed donors yielded approximately 88 million unique TCRs in an early data release.

Germline CDR1 SGHNT, CDR2 YYREEE (reference sequence). V gave up 4 bases and J gave up 7 bases, with 22 bases separating them. This CDR3 spans 16 amino acids. Likely unrecorded immune exposures existed in these nominally healthy donors. Primers for the PCR totalled 60 Vbeta and 13 Jbeta. Produced via immunoSEQ multiplex PCR; TCRdb's table is partial and in-frame only. Here the sample spans approximately 130,000 clones, over 65% being singletons. The chain links TRBV5-4 to TRBJ2-3, with D perhaps TRBD2 (5 bases). Sequenced input: PBMCs. This TCR was recovered from a woman aged 35 to 49 in good health and CMV-seronegative. CDR3: CASSVRWAAGTNTQYF. The CDR3 nucleotides are TGTGCCAGCAGCGTCAGGTGGGCGGCGGGCACCAATACGCAGTATTTT.